Listed below are T cell receptor beta chains from one sample, sequenced in a study of T cell responses to AZD1222 COVID-19 vaccine. Assay used: immunoSEQ multiplex PCR; TCRdb lists only in-frame clones, some missing. The sample yields 250,000 to 300,000 clones, 94% seen once. Sequences were derived from peripheral blood, sampled 28 days after the second AZD1222 dose. The receptors stem from an adult who received the AZD1222 COVID-19 vaccine. CDR3s include the opening cysteine and the closing phenylalanine or tryptophan. The D gene is left open where the match is weak. Size is omitted from some rows. Given values are once, few, many or a class for expanded clones.

j_call d_call clone_size v_call cdr3_aa
TRBJ2-1 NA NA TRBV6-1 CASSEKPAGYTTEIF
TRBJ1-1 NA NA TRBV20-1 CSASGGGNTEAFF
TRBJ1-2 NA once TRBV28 CASNPPDRRHYGYTF
TRBJ2-1 NA NA TRBV6-5 CASSSVAASSYNEQFF
TRBJ2-2 TRBD1 few TRBV12-3/TRBV12-4 CASSRTGSGELFF
TRBJ1-1 NA NA TRBV28 CASSREIMNTEAFF
TRBJ1-3 NA once TRBV5-5 CASSLGGRKGEGNTIYF
TRBJ2-1 TRBD2 NA TRBV25-1 CASSESGGGPYNEQFF
TRBJ1-5 NA NA TRBV28 CASRTGRAVNQPQHF
TRBJ2-3 NA NA TRBV27 CATGWDTQYF
TRBJ2-7 TRBD1 once TRBV15 CATSKPGQGIYEQYF
TRBJ2-7 TRBD2 NA TRBV28 CASSKGFAGASYEQYF
TRBJ2-3 TRBD2 NA TRBV5-1 CASGLAEHTDTQYF
TRBJ2-1 NA NA TRBV6-5 CASHRDWPTNEQFF
TRBJ2-3 NA NA TRBV5-1 CASSFVTGPSTDTQYF
TRBJ2-7 NA once TRBV5-1 CASRPDRAYEQYF
TRBJ1-1 NA NA TRBV27 CASSRTTSMNTEAFF
TRBJ2-1 TRBD2 NA TRBV5-1 CASTPRGGLTYNEQFF
TRBJ1-1 TRBD1 NA TRBV11-2 CASSFRTGGERTEAFF
TRBJ2-1 TRBD1 NA TRBV18 CASSVSSGGSEQFF
TRBJ2-1 TRBD1 NA TRBV15 CATSRDGQGYNEQFF
TRBJ2-7 TRBD2 once TRBV10-3 CAISEMTSGRMYEQYF
TRBJ2-7 NA once TRBV6-5 CASSSGTYEQYF
TRBJ1-1 TRBD1 few TRBV19 CASSTLGQGGYTEAFF
TRBJ1-6 TRBD1 NA TRBV28 CASSSGTANSPLHF
TRBJ2-3 TRBD1 NA TRBV19 CASSDRGSTDTQYF
TRBJ2-7 NA NA TRBV6-8 CASSYTPNYEQYF
TRBJ1-5 NA NA TRBV19 CASSPQSGDGQPQHF